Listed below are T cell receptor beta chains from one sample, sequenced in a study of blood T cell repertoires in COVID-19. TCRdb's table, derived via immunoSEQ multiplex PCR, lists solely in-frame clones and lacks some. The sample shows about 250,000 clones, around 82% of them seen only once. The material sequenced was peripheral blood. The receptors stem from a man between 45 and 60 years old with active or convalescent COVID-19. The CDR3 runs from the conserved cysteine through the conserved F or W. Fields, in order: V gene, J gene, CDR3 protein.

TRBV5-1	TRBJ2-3	CASTSGGYQDTQYF
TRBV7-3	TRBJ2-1	CASSPRGLAGGKSSYNEQFF
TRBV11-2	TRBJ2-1	CASSPTLGPQRGEQFF
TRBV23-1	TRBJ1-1	CASSHPGGQGARGREAFF
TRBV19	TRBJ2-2	CASSKVSSGGGTGELFF
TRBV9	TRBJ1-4	CASSVGGRPNEKLFF
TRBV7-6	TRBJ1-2	CASSLRDRGLRDYGYTF
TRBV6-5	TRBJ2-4	CASSPQAGRSNIQYF
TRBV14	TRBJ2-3	CASSPWDRGTDTQYF
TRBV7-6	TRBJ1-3	CASSSGTGPYSGNTIYF
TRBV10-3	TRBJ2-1	CAVGQGANEQFF
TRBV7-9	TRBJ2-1	CASSLAEAGPKMDEQFF
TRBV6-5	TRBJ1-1	CASSYRGPDTEAFF